Listed here are 14 T cell receptor beta chains from one sample, sequenced in a study of cytomegalovirus exposure and HLA in healthy donors. Primers for the PCR totalled 60 Vbeta and 13 Jbeta. Assay used: immunoSEQ multiplex PCR; TCRdb lists only in-frame clones, some missing. Of under 70,000 clones in the sample, around 67% are singletons; the top ten hold 2% to 2.5%. Sequencing was done on a sample of PBMCs. These receptor sequences come from a woman aged 30 to 39 in good health and CMV-seronegative.

For this clone: The junction departs from germline at one end; a sequencing error may be responsible. The gene calls are TRBV7-9 and TRBJ2-1, with D tentatively TRBD2 (5 bases). The CDR3 spans 12 residues. From germline, CDR1 is SEHNR and CDR2 FQNEAQ (reference sequence). In nucleotides, the CDR3 is TGTTCCAGCGAGCGGAACAACAATGAGCAGTTCTTC. Its protein product is CSSERNNNEQFF.

CDR3: CASIDRDTIYF. The CDR3, as DNA: TGTGCCAGCATTGACAGGGACACCATATATTTT. This chain joins TRBV28 and TRBJ1-3; TRBD1 agrees at 7 bases. This CDR3 region has 11 residues. V was pared by 7 bases and J by 8 bases, with 2 bases of the junction left unmatched. Germline V gene data show CDR1 as MDHEN and CDR2 as SYDVKM.

The chain carries TRBV6-1 and TRBJ1-2; possible D gene TRBD1, 5 bases. Germline CDR1 is MNHNS and CDR2 is SASEGT. The V end lost 6 bases, the J end lost 8 bases, and 19 bases lay between the germline ends. This CDR3 contains 14 residues. The CDR3 DNA follows: TGTGCCAGCAGCGCAACCCAGGGCGGAAGAGGCTACACCTTC. Its protein is CASSATQGGRGYTF.

The rearrangement uses TRBV6-1 and TRBJ2-7; D not certain. V was pared by 2 bases and J by 3 bases, with 5 bases between. The CDR3 is 12 residues long. CDR1 MNHNS and CDR2 SASEGT come from the germline V gene. CDR3 in DNA: TGTGCCAGCAGTGAATCTTTCTACGAGCAGTACTTC. Translated: CASSESFYEQYF.

This clone appeared a few times. J is TRBJ2-3 and V is TRBV2; 7 bases map to TRBD2. Germline V gene sequence: CDR1 SNHLY, CDR2 FYNNEI. This CDR3 is 15 amino acids long. J was trimmed by 5 bases and V by 6 bases; bases with no gene match: 11. The CDR3 nucleotides read TGTGCCAGCAGAGGAGCGGGGATTACTATAGATACGCAGTATTTT. Translated: CASRGAGITIDTQYF.

CDR3: CAWSGVRTNYGYTF. The CDR3 nucleotides read TGTGCCTGGAGTGGGGTCAGGACTAACTATGGCTACACCTTC. V usage is TRBV30 and J usage is TRBJ1-2; D unresolved. The CDR3 extends over 14 amino acids. Germline V gene lookup returns CDR1 GTSNPN and CDR2 SVGIG (reference sequence). Between the trimmed V and J ends, which lost 1 base and 0 bases, there was a span of 9 bases.

V is TRBV6-6 and J is TRBJ1-6, with 7 bases that match TRBD1. After removal of 6 bases from V and 9 bases from J, the junction contained 8 bases not matched to a gene. The CDR3 sequence is 14 residues long. Germline-derived CDR1 and CDR2 are MNHNY and SVGAGI (reference sequence). The CDR3 region is CASSKDRLFSPLHF. In DNA, the CDR3 is TGTGCCAGCAGCAAGGACAGGCTATTTTCACCCCTCCACTTT.

The CDR3, as DNA: TGCGCCAGCAGGTCCGGGACAGGGAATGAAAAACTGTTTTTT. As protein: CASRSGTGNEKLFF. V gene TRBV4-3 combines with J gene TRBJ1-4; TRBD1 matches 9 bases. Per germline, CDR1 LGHNA and CDR2 YSLEER. This CDR3 is built from 14 residues. Trimming removed 6 bases from V and 5 bases from J; junction bases left unmatched: 4.

This clone was seen a single time. This chain connects TRBV12-5 to TRBJ2-4, with a tentative D call TRBD2 (6 bases). The V end lost 6 bases, the J end lost 7 bases, and 13 bases lay between the germline ends. In germline, CDR1 is LGHNT, CDR2 FRNRAP. This CDR3 is 13 amino acids long. CDR3 coding DNA: TGTGCTAGTGGACCCCCGGGGGATAACATTCAGTACTTC. Protein product: CASGPPGDNIQYF.

This clone is medium-sized by share. The same CDR3 is also encoded by other DNA sequences in this sample. This chain connects TRBV4-1 to TRBJ2-7, with D possibly TRBD1 on 6 matching bases. V was clipped by 0 bases and J by 3 bases, with 12 bases between them. This CDR3 comprises 15 residues. Germline-derived CDR1 and CDR2 are MGHRA and YSYEKL. CDR3 coding DNA: TGCGCCAGCAGCCAAGAAGCAGGGGCGTTCTACGAGCAGTACTTC. Its protein product is CASSQEAGAFYEQYF.

The chain uses TRBV9 and TRBJ2-2; D uncertain. CDR3 length: 14 residues. CDR1 and CDR2 from the germline V gene are SGDLS and YYNGEE. V shed 1 base and J shed 6 bases, with 10 bases lying between them. The CDR3: CASSVSSVPGELFF. The CDR3 DNA is TGTGCCAGCAGCGTATCGTCAGTCCCCGGGGAGCTGTTTTTT.

The chain carries TRBV28 and TRBJ2-3; 11 nucleotides agree with TRBD1. CDR1 is MDHEN and CDR2 is SYDVKM in the germline V gene. The CDR3 runs 17 residues. Germline trimming cut 3 bases from V and 4 bases from J; bases unmatched to any gene: 9. In DNA, the CDR3 is TGTGCCAGCAGTTTCCCTTTGGGACAGGGGGAGGCAGATACGCAGTATTTT. It codes for CASSFPLGQGEADTQYF.

The chain recombines TRBV27 with TRBJ1-6; TRBD1 might be the D (6 bases). This CDR3 region has 17 residues. Germline V lookup: CDR1 MNHEY, CDR2 SMNVEV (reference sequence). V lost 3 bases and J 0 bases, leaving 12 bases between the germline ends. The CDR3 region has the DNA TGTGCCAGCAGTTTTAACCAGGGGTACTCCTATAATTCACCCCTCCACTTT. Encoded protein: CASSFNQGYSYNSPLHF.

This clone appeared a few times. The CDR3 DNA sequence: TGTGCCAGCAGCTTGAATGGCGGATTGAACACTGAAGCTTTCTTT. Amino acids: CASSLNGGLNTEAFF. The chain carries TRBV5-6 and TRBJ1-1; D gene uncertain. This CDR3 spans 15 amino acids. The V end was cut by 1 base, the J end by 0 bases, with 10 bases between. The V gene's germline CDR1 is SGHDT and CDR2 YYEEEE.